This passage covers 29 T cell receptor beta chains from one sample sequenced in a study of cytomegalovirus exposure and HLA in healthy donors (dated by TCRdb to 2017 to 2019). The method was the immunoSEQ multiplex PCR assay. For the multiplex PCR, a mixture combining 60 forward primers for TCR Vbeta segments and 13 reverse primers for TCR Jbeta segments was used. TCRdb limited this immuneACCESS table to in-frame rearrangements with V and J called. A share of clones is missing; checked studies link under half to unresolved V genes, and the rest is unexplained. A total of 250,000 or so clones appear in this sample, 81% of them only once. Of the sample, less than 8.5% is held by the ten largest clones. The source material was PBMCs. All receptors derive from a woman aged 60 to 75 in good health and CMV-seropositive.

The chain has TRBV10-2 and TRBJ1-1; 9 bases agree with TRBD1. With 7 bases clipped from V and 10 bases from J, the junction kept 7 bases outside the gene matches. This CDR3 has 12 residues. Germline loops: CDR1 WSHSY, CDR2 SAAADI. The CDR3 loop reads CASTGQGFTAFF. The CDR3 nucleotides are TGCGCCAGCACTGGACAGGGGTTTACAGCTTTCTTT.

The chain links TRBV30 to TRBJ2-7; D is perhaps TRBD2 (6 bases). V gave up 3 bases and J gave up 5 bases, with 17 bases separating them. From germline, CDR1 is GTSNPN and CDR2 SVGIG (reference sequence). The CDR3 is 14 residues long. The CDR3 DNA follows: TGTGCCTGGAGCCAAGGAGCGGGCACACACGAGCAGTACTTC. Encoded protein: CAWSQGAGTHEQYF.

The chain is built from TRBV5-6 and TRBJ2-5, with D possibly TRBD1 on 6 matching bases. Trimming took 1 base from V and 8 from J, leaving 15 bases between them. Germline CDR1 SGHDT, CDR2 YYEEEE. This CDR3 contains 14 residues. DNA of the CDR3: TGTGCCAGCAGCTTGCCCGGACAGAGTCTCACCCAGTACTTC. Translation gives CASSLPGQSLTQYF.

The genes are TRBV2 and TRBJ1-2, with 7 bases aligning to TRBD1. This CDR3 region has 14 residues. V gave up 8 bases and J gave up 6 bases; unmatched junction bases: 12. CDR1 and CDR2 (germline): SNHLY, FYNNEI. The CDR3 region has the DNA TGTGCCAGCGACCTTGGACAGGTTATAAATGGCTACACCTTC. Its translation: CASDLGQVINGYTF.

This chain uses TRBV10-3 with TRBJ2-7; no clear D. V was clipped by 4 bases and J by 5 bases, with 12 bases between them. The germline V gene encodes CDR1 ENHRY and CDR2 SYGVKD. The CDR3 has 13 amino acids. CDR3 protein: CAISGQAVDEQYF. The DNA of the CDR3 is TGTGCCATCAGTGGCCAGGCCGTCGACGAGCAGTACTTC.

The chain employs TRBV5-1 and TRBJ1-1; D is unclear. V lost 5 bases and J 0 bases, leaving 8 bases between the germline ends. This CDR3 region has 13 residues. Germline V CDR1 and CDR2: SGHRS, YFSETQ. This CDR3 reads CASRVRMNTEAFF. The CDR3 DNA reads TGCGCCAGCAGGGTTAGAATGAACACTGAAGCTTTCTTT.

The chain joins TRBV28 to TRBJ2-1; D is possibly TRBD2 (5 bases). Trimming took 4 bases from V and 15 from J, leaving 10 bases between them. The CDR3 is 10 residues long. CDR1 MDHEN and CDR2 SYDVKM come from the germline V gene. The CDR3 sequence is CASSSSSLFF. The CDR3 DNA is TGTGCCAGCAGTTCTAGCAGCCTGTTCTTC.

The chain has TRBV9 and TRBJ2-2, with TRBD1 as a possible D gene (5 bases). Trimming removed 0 bases from V and 6 bases from J, with 12 bases in between. From germline, CDR1 is SGDLS and CDR2 YYNGEE. CDR3 length: 15 amino acids. In DNA form, the CDR3 reads TGTGCCAGCAGCGTAGACTCAGGGAAGGCCGGGGAGCTGTTTTTT. Protein sequence: CASSVDSGKAGELFF.

This clone was seen only once. This chain joins TRBV19 and TRBJ2-1; no clear D gene. CDR1 is LNHDA, CDR2 SQIVND, per germline (reference sequence). CDR3 length equals 12 residues. V was shortened by 2 bases and J by 9 bases, with 8 bases between the two germline ends. CDR3 sequence reads: CASSISPGEQFF. For the CDR3, the DNA is TGTGCCAGTAGTATATCCCCGGGTGAGCAGTTCTTC.

This clone was seen more than once but under ten times. V usage is TRBV30 and J usage is TRBJ2-7, with D possibly TRBD2 on 5 matching bases. V lost 2 bases to trimming and J lost 0 bases, with 8 bases between them. The CDR3 consists of 13 residues. Germline CDR1 reads GTSNPN; CDR2 reads SVGIG (reference sequence). The CDR3 region has the DNA TGTGCCTGGAGTAGCGGAGTCTCCTACGAGCAGTACTTC. Its protein is CAWSSGVSYEQYF.

V and J are TRBV5-5 and TRBJ1-5, with unresolved D. CDR3 length equals 14 residues. Germline CDR1 is SGHKS and CDR2 is YYEKEE (reference sequence). With 6 bases removed from V and 6 bases from J, the gap between germline ends came to 16 bases. CDR3: CASKGRQDSQPQHF. The CDR3 bases are TGTGCCAGCAAAGGTAGGCAGGATTCTCAGCCCCAGCATTTT.

Remarks on this clone: Other DNA sequences in the same sample also yield this CDR3. In nucleotides, the CDR3 is TGCGCCAGCAGCTTGGACCGGGGAACCTACGAGCAGTACTTC. Amino acid sequence: CASSLDRGTYEQYF. The rearrangement uses TRBV5-1 and TRBJ2-7; a weak D match, TRBD2 (5 bases). CDR1 is SGHRS and CDR2 is YFSETQ in the germline V gene. Trimming cost V 0 bases and J 2 bases, with 9 bases left between them. The CDR3 is made up of 14 amino acids.

The gene calls are TRBV4-2 and TRBJ1-1; D gene unclear. This CDR3 has 15 residues. The germline gives CDR1 LGHNA, CDR2 YNFKEQ. Trimming took off 0 bases at V and 3 bases at J, with 11 bases between the two ends. CDR3: CASSQDAGMDTEAFF. As DNA, the CDR3 is TGTGCCAGCAGCCAAGATGCGGGCATGGACACTGAAGCTTTCTTT.

V usage is TRBV10-3 and J usage is TRBJ1-1; D gene uncertain. The CDR3 has 13 residues. V lost 5 bases and J lost 3, with 10 bases in between. Germline V CDR1 and CDR2: ENHRY, SYGVKD. CDR3 region: CAISSGVDTEAFF. CDR3 DNA sequence: TGTGCCATCAGTTCCGGGGTGGACACTGAAGCTTTCTTT.

This clone was observed a single time. The rearrangement joins TRBV30 to TRBJ1-1, with D possibly being TRBD1 (6 bases). The V gene lost 1 base and the J gene lost 1 base, with 13 bases spanning the gap. The CDR3 has 15 residues. Germline assignment: CDR1 GTSNPN and CDR2 SVGIG (reference sequence). CDR3 coding DNA: TGTGCCTGGAGTGCCCCTCGGGACACGAACACTGAAGCTTTCTTT. Its protein is CAWSAPRDTNTEAFF.

V usage is TRBV6-1 and J usage is TRBJ2-1; TRBD2 aligns across 10 bases. This CDR3 comprises 14 residues. With V trimmed by 10 bases and J by 4 bases, 7 bases remained unmatched. Per germline, CDR1 MNHNS and CDR2 SASEGT. CDR3 nucleotide sequence: TGTGCCATAACTACTAGCGGGAAGTACAATGAGCAGTTCTTC. Translated: CAITTSGKYNEQFF.

The chain recombines TRBV6-1 with TRBJ2-7; no definite D call. In germline, CDR1 is MNHNS, CDR2 SASEGT. The CDR3 spans 13 residues. With 10 bases removed from V and 2 bases from J, the gap between germline ends came to 15 bases. The CDR3 nucleotides read TGTGCCACCTCGGGTACGGTTCCCTACGAGCAGTACTTC. It encodes CATSGTVPYEQYF.

This clone was counted a few times. V gene TRBV9 combines with J gene TRBJ1-2; tentatively, D is TRBD1 (6 bases). Trimming removed 2 bases from V and 7 bases from J, with 12 bases in between. CDR3 size: 13 residues. Germline V gives CDR1 SGDLS, CDR2 YYNGEE. CDR3 in amino acids: CASSVQGSGGYTF. CDR3 bases: TGTGCCAGCAGCGTCCAGGGGTCGGGTGGCTACACCTTC.

This rearrangement joins TRBV19 to TRBJ1-3; D unresolved. This CDR3 region has 14 residues. Germline CDR1 LNHDA, CDR2 SQIVND (reference sequence). The V gene lost 9 bases and the J gene lost 9 bases, with 21 bases spanning the gap. The CDR3, as DNA: TGTGCCAGCGGGAGTGGAGAAGGTTTTGGCACCATATATTTT. It yields the protein CASGSGEGFGTIYF. The variable domain in full, completed from reference TRBV19 and TRBJ1-3, reads DGGITQSPKYLFRKEGQNVTLSCEQNLNHDAMYWYRQDPGQGLRLIYYSQIVNDFQKGDIAEGYSVSREKKESFPLTVTSAQKNPTAFYLCASGSGEGFGTIYFGEGSWLTVV.

This clone was counted between two and nine times. The chain is built from TRBV29-1 and TRBJ1-1; D is uncertain. Germline V gene data show CDR1 as SQVTM and CDR2 as ANQGSEA. The CDR3 spans 13 residues. Trimming removed 5 bases from V and 0 bases from J, with 10 bases in between. The DNA for the CDR3 is TGCAGCGTTTCTACTCGGTTGAACACTGAAGCTTTCTTT. This translates into CSVSTRLNTEAFF.

The chain carries TRBV4-1 and TRBJ2-3, with 11 bases matching TRBD2. CDR1 is MGHRA and CDR2 is YSYEKL in the germline V gene. With 4 bases clipped from V and 0 bases from J, the junction kept 9 bases outside the gene matches. This CDR3 is 18 amino acids long. CDR3: CASSLGLAGTASTDTQYF. The CDR3 nucleotides read TGCGCCAGCAGCCTAGGACTAGCGGGCACTGCTAGCACAGATACGCAGTATTTT.

The V call is TRBV18, the J call TRBJ2-1, with 16 bases matching TRBD2. Trimming at V came to 4 bases and at J to 8 bases, leaving 8 bases not matched to a gene. The germline CDR1 and CDR2 sequences are KGHSH and LQKENI. This CDR3 comprises 17 residues. Written as DNA, the CDR3 is TGTGCCAGCTCACGGGGACTAGCGGGAGGGGTAAGCGATGAGCAGTTCTTC. It specifies CASSRGLAGGVSDEQFF.

The chain recombines TRBV5-1 with TRBJ2-7; no clear D. The CDR3 loop spans 13 amino acids. Germline loops: CDR1 SGHRS, CDR2 YFSETQ. The germline V and J ends were trimmed by 4 bases and 4 bases, with 12 bases remaining between them. CDR3 DNA sequence: TGCGCCAGCAGCCTGGATACTGTTTACGAGCAGTACTTC. Translating it yields CASSLDTVYEQYF.

As regards this clone: At one end, the junction sequence differs from germline, possibly due to a read error. The chain joins TRBV6-5 to TRBJ1-2, with D perhaps TRBD1 (6 bases). From germline, CDR1 is MNHEY and CDR2 SVGAGI. The CDR3 contains 14 residues. The CDR3 is CAGSYYRDTLGYTF. Written as DNA, the CDR3 is TGTGCCGGCAGTTACTACAGGGACACACTCGGCTACACCTTC.

This clone was observed a handful of times. This chain joins TRBV12-5 and TRBJ2-5, with 7 bases aligning to TRBD1. The germline CDR1 and CDR2 sequences are LGHNT and FRNRAP. The V gene end was trimmed by 6 bases and the J gene end by 4 bases; junction bases not matched to a gene: 8. This CDR3 spans 14 amino acids. Here the CDR3 DNA reads TGTGCTAGTGGCCGGACAGGCCTCCGAGAGACCCAGTACTTC. The encoded protein is CASGRTGLRETQYF.

The V and J genes are TRBV20-1 and TRBJ1-2; D remains unclear. CDR3 length equals 11 residues. CDR1 is DFQATT, CDR2 SNEGSKA, per germline (reference sequence). DNA of the CDR3: TGCAGCGTTCACGGGATGTATGGCTACACCTTC. It is translated as CSVHGMYGYTF.

The chain carries TRBV13 and TRBJ2-7; D unresolved. V was cut by 5 bases and J by 2 bases, with 10 bases left in between. This CDR3 is 13 amino acids long. Germline CDR1 PRHDT, CDR2 FYEKMQ (reference sequence). The CDR3 protein is CASSTQRTYEQYF. CDR3 nucleotides: TGTGCCAGCAGCACTCAGAGGACCTACGAGCAGTACTTC.

As DNA, the CDR3 is TGTGCCAGCAGTGGACAGGGGGCCAACTATGGCTACACCTTC. Translating it yields CASSGQGANYGYTF. The rearrangement uses TRBV6-5 and TRBJ1-2, with TRBD1 identical over 11 bases. This CDR3 is built from 14 residues. Germline loops: CDR1 MNHEY, CDR2 SVGAGI. V trimming: 5 bases; J trimming: 2 bases; junction bases outside the gene matches: 1.

The CDR3 DNA reads TGTGCCACAAGGGACAGGGCATCGGGTGGCTACACCTTC. This gives the protein CATRDRASGGYTF. The chain has TRBV7-6 and TRBJ1-2; 9 nucleotides agree with TRBD1. The V gene end was trimmed by 10 bases and the J gene end by 7 bases; junction bases not matched to a gene: 10. CDR1 SGHVS and CDR2 FNYEAQ come from the germline V gene. The CDR3 has 13 residues.